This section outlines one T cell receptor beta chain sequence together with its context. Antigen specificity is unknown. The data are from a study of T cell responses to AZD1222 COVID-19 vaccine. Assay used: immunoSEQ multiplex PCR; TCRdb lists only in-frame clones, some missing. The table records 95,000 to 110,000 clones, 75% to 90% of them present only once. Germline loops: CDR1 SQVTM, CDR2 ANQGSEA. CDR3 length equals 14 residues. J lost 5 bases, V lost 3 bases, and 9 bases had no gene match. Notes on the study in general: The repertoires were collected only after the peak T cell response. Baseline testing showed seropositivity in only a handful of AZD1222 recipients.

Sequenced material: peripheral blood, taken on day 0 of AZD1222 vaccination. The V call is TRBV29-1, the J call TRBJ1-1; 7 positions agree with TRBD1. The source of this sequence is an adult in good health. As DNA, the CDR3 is TGCAGCGTTGACACGTCGACAGGGCGGACTGAAGCTTTCTTT. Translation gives CSVDTSTGRTEAFF.